This note documents a single T cell receptor (beta chain) sequence. The record originates from a study of T cells in Graves' hyperthyroidism and ophthalmopathy. V was clipped by 0 bases and J by 5 bases; unmatched bases: 6. The germline gives CDR1 MNHEY, CDR2 SMNVEV (reference sequence). This CDR3 comprises 15 residues. The investigators amplified TCR beta CDR3 regions from RNA transcripts. The study used the HTBI primer set for a first-round RT-PCR of the TCR CDR3. TCRdb reprocessed the multiplex PCR reads with MiXCR, giving one entry per CDR3 protein. The repertoire has hundreds of thousands of distinct CDR3 sequences, over 15% of them found once; the top ten carry 15% to 20%.

The specimen sequenced was blood. The J gene is TRBJ1-2, the V gene TRBV27; 7 bases agree with TRBD1. This receptor was taken from a woman younger than 35 with Graves' hyperthyroidism. Here the CDR3 DNA reads TGTGCCAGCAGTTTATCGCCCGGGACAGCGTATGGCTACACCTTC. Translation: CASSLSPGTAYGYTF.